The rows below give T cell receptor beta chains drawn from one sample of a study of T-cell memory formation after mild COVID-19. TCRdb passed the 5' RACE reads through MiXCR, listing each CDR3 protein once. The table has roughly 560,000 distinct CDR3 sequences, roughly 22% seen once. The material sequenced was PBMCs or a T cell subset sorted from them (not recorded which). These receptors came from an adult woman who had mild COVID-19 (a few samples of this study predate the infection). Cell type and time point are not known. Each CDR3 is given with its conserved first and last residue. A D gene is named only where the DNA matches it firmly. Rows may omit the clone size; those that give it use once, few, many or a size class.

clone size,J gene,V gene,D gene,CDR3 DNA,CDR3 protein
few,TRBJ1-4,TRBV6-5,.,TGTGCCAGCAGTTACTCGGGCGGGGGTGAAAAACTGTTTTTT,CASSYSGGGEKLFF
.,TRBJ2-5,TRBV29-1,.,TGCAGCGTTGATGGTGGGGATACCCAAGAGACCCAGTACTTC,CSVDGGDTQETQYF
.,TRBJ1-1,TRBV15,.,TGTGCCACCAGCAGAGATGCCGAGGGGGGGTCTGAAGCTTTCTTT,CATSRDAEGGSEAFF
.,TRBJ2-1,TRBV29-1,TRBD2,TGCAGCGACCGGGGGGGGGGCCCCTACAATGAGCAGTTCTTC,CSDRGGGPYNEQFF
few,TRBJ1-4,TRBV6-2/TRBV6-3,.,TGTGCCAGCAGTGACCCGACGGCGGGTACAACTAATGAAAAACTGTTTTTT,CASSDPTAGTTNEKLFF
few,TRBJ1-1,TRBV7-9,.,TGTGCCAGCAGGCCAATTCAGGGGTCTGGAAACACTGAAGCTTTCTTT,CASRPIQGSGNTEAFF
few,TRBJ2-7,TRBV6-2/TRBV6-3,TRBD1,TGTGCCAGCAGTACCCGGACAGGGAAACCCTACGAGCAGTACTTC,CASSTRTGKPYEQYF
.,TRBJ2-7,TRBV2,TRBD1,TGTGCCAGCAGTGAATTGGGGACAGGCGTTTGGGAGCAGTACTTC,CASSELGTGVWEQYF
many,TRBJ2-1,TRBV11-2,.,TGTGCCAGCAGCCCCACCGCTGGCAATGAGCAGTTCTTC,CASSPTAGNEQFF
few,TRBJ2-5,TRBV7-2,TRBD2,TGTGCCAGCAGCTTCGGGACTAGGGAAGAGACCCAGTACTTC,CASSFGTREETQYF
.,TRBJ2-2,TRBV11-2,.,TGTGCCAGCAGCTTAGGACCGAGGACAAAGGGGAGGCTGTTTTTT,CASSLGPRTKGRLFF
.,TRBJ2-5,TRBV5-1,.,TGCGCCAGCAGCATGGACGGAGCGGAGACCCAGTACTTC,CASSMDGAETQYF
few,TRBJ1-1,TRBV5-1,TRBD1,TGCGCCAGCTCCTTTGAAACAGGGGGCGGCACTGAAGCTTTCTTT,CASSFETGGGTEAFF